The 21 T cell receptor beta chains below were found in one sample sequenced in a study of T cell changes during pregnancy in multiple sclerosis. Only in-frame clones appear in the TCRdb table, and some are missing; sequencing was by immunoSEQ multiplex PCR. The table includes around 67,000 clones, almost 90% detected once. Sequenced material: peripheral blood, taken after pregnancy. All receptors come from a female donor in good health, enrolled as a control in a pregnancy study.

The J gene is TRBJ1-2, the V gene TRBV27; tentatively, D is TRBD1 (6 bases). Trimming pared 5 bases from V and 1 base from J, leaving 14 bases between. This CDR3 is built from 15 residues. Germline assignment: CDR1 MNHEY and CDR2 SMNVEV (reference sequence). The CDR3 loop is CASSGGAGVNYGYTF. Written as DNA, the CDR3 is TGTGCCAGCAGTGGGGGGGCGGGAGTTAACTATGGCTACACCTTC.

The genes are TRBV2 and TRBJ1-5, with D perhaps TRBD1 (5 bases). V gave up 7 bases and J gave up 9 bases, with 16 bases separating them. Germline CDR1 and CDR2: SNHLY and FYNNEI. The CDR3 sequence is 13 residues long. Here the CDR3 reads CASTLRGGRPQHF. CDR3 coding DNA: TGTGCCAGCACCCTAAGGGGCGGGAGGCCCCAGCATTTT.

V usage is TRBV18 and J usage is TRBJ2-1, with TRBD1 as a possible D gene (5 bases). V lost 0 bases to trimming and J lost 7 bases, with 7 bases between them. CDR1 is KGHSH, CDR2 LQKENI, per germline. The CDR3 contains 13 residues. DNA of the CDR3: TGTGCCAGCTCACCACCGGGGCGGAATGAGCAGTTCTTC. It encodes CASSPPGRNEQFF.

V is TRBV30 and J is TRBJ2-1; TRBD2 matches at 11 bases. V lost 3 bases and J lost 12; bases outside the gene matches: 10. The CDR3 runs 14 residues. Germline CDR1 is GTSNPN and CDR2 is SVGIG (reference sequence). CDR3 amino acids: CAWSPGLAAQRQFF. In DNA form, the CDR3 reads TGTGCCTGGAGCCCGGGACTAGCGGCCCAAAGGCAGTTCTTC. The full variable domain, in which reference TRBV30 and TRBJ2-1 provide the parts outside the CDR3, is SQTIHQWPATLVQPVGSPLSLECTVEGTSNPNLYWYRQAAGRGLQLLFYSVGIGQISSEVPQNLSASRPQDRQFILSSKKLLLSDSGFYLCAWSPGLAAQRQFFGPGTRLTVL.

This rearrangement joins TRBV30 to TRBJ1-6; D is unclear. The CDR3 length is 14 residues. With 5 bases removed from V and 7 bases from J, the gap between germline ends came to 15 bases. Germline-derived CDR1 and CDR2 are GTSNPN and SVGIG (reference sequence). CDR3: CAWGRRVGNSPLHF. CDR3 nucleotides: TGTGCCTGGGGCCGGAGGGTGGGAAATTCACCCCTCCACTTT.

The gene calls are TRBV28 and TRBJ1-1; possible D gene TRBD1, 6 bases. Germline values: CDR1 MDHEN, CDR2 SYDVKM. The CDR3 contains 14 residues. Trimming removed 3 bases from V and 2 bases from J, with 10 bases in between. CDR3 loop: CASSLQGPNTEAFF. CDR3 nucleotides: TGTGCCAGCAGTTTGCAGGGGCCTAACACTGAAGCTTTCTTT.

This chain connects TRBV30 to TRBJ1-1; D call uncertain. The CDR3 sequence is 10 residues long. V shed 2 bases and J shed 5 bases, with 3 bases lying between them. Germline V gene lookup returns CDR1 GTSNPN and CDR2 SVGIG (reference sequence). CDR3 residues: CAWSRTEAFF. The CDR3 DNA is TGTGCCTGGAGTCGTACTGAAGCTTTCTTT.

This chain uses TRBV6-5 with TRBJ2-7; 10 nucleotides line up with TRBD2. There are 15 residues in the CDR3. V lost 7 bases and J lost 5; bases outside the gene matches: 11. CDR1 is MNHEY and CDR2 is SVGAGI in the germline V gene. The CDR3 DNA sequence: TGTGCCAGCACGACCTCTCTAGCGGGGGTCCACGAGCAGTACTTC. Translated, it gives CASTTSLAGVHEQYF.

The chain is built from TRBV27 and TRBJ2-7; TRBD2 agrees at 8 bases. This CDR3 is built from 13 residues. The trim removed 3 bases at V and 6 bases at J, leaving 4 bases unmatched. Germline CDR1 is MNHEY and CDR2 is SMNVEV (reference sequence). DNA for the CDR3: TGTGCCAGCAGTTTGTTGCTAGCGGGCGAGCAGTACTTC. Its translation: CASSLLLAGEQYF.

This clone was observed a single time. This chain joins TRBV7-2 and TRBJ2-2, with D uncertain. Germline lookup yields CDR1 SGHTA and CDR2 FQGNSA. CDR3 length: 12 amino acids. The V end lost 1 base, the J end lost 6 bases, and 3 bases lay between the germline ends. The chain's CDR3 is CASSLGPGELFF. The CDR3 DNA sequence: TGTGCCAGCAGCTTAGGGCCCGGGGAGCTGTTTTTT.

As for this clone: A read error is likely here: a far larger clone is one base away. Other DNA sequences in the sample encode the same CDR3. This chain links TRBV6-5 with TRBJ1-2; maybe TRBD1 (5 bases). This CDR3 has 12 residues. V lost 2 bases, J lost 7 bases, and 8 bases lay in between. Germline V lookup: CDR1 MNHEY, CDR2 SVGAGI. CDR3 sequence reads: CASSYVGGGYTF. The DNA for the CDR3 is TGTGCCAGCAGTTACGTGGGGGGTGGCTACACCTTC.

The chain combines TRBV7-9 with TRBJ2-3; maybe TRBD2 (7 bases). Germline CDR1 is SEHNR and CDR2 is FQNEAQ (reference sequence). The ends were cut back, 5 bases at V and 4 bases at J, with 13 bases in the middle. This CDR3 comprises 14 residues. The CDR3 bases are TGTGCCAGCAGCAGGGGGGGGGCCTCAGATACGCAGTATTTT. Its translation: CASSRGGASDTQYF.

For the CDR3, the DNA is TGTGCCAGCAGTTTCTGGACAGGGGCAGGCACCGGGGAGCTGTTTTTT. This encodes CASSFWTGAGTGELFF. The rearrangement joins TRBV27 to TRBJ2-2, with 9 bases aligning to TRBD1. The germline gives CDR1 MNHEY, CDR2 SMNVEV (reference sequence). The CDR3 has 16 amino acids. V trimming: 3 bases; J trimming: 4 bases; junction bases outside the gene matches: 6.

This clone was counted a single time. CDR3 DNA: TGTGCCAGCAGTTACCAGCAAACAGTGCAAAACACTGAAGCTTTCTTT. Its translation is CASSYQQTVQNTEAFF. The J gene is TRBJ1-1, the V gene TRBV6-6, with D hard to call. In germline, CDR1 is MNHNY, CDR2 SVGAGI (reference sequence). The germline V and J ends were trimmed by 2 bases and 2 bases, with 15 bases remaining between them. The CDR3 runs to 16 residues.

CDR3 coding DNA: TGTGCCTGGAGTGTACACGGTGCAGGGAATCAGCCCCAGCATTTT. It translates to CAWSVHGAGNQPQHF. This sequence joins TRBV30 and TRBJ1-5, with a weak D call TRBD1 (5 bases). Trimming removed 0 bases at V and 4 bases at J, with 13 bases between. The CDR3 is 15 residues long. Germline loops: CDR1 GTSNPN, CDR2 SVGIG (reference sequence).

The chain combines TRBV11-2 with TRBJ1-3; D call uncertain. Trimming took off 4 bases at V and 8 bases at J, with 18 bases between the two ends. Germline lookup yields CDR1 SGHAT and CDR2 FQNNGV. This CDR3 has 15 residues. The CDR3 loop is CASSSALLIGDTIYF. CDR3 in DNA: TGTGCCAGCAGCTCCGCCCTTCTAATCGGGGACACCATATATTTT.

V and J are TRBV7-2 and TRBJ2-2, with D hard to call. Germline CDR1 and CDR2: SGHTA and FQGNSA. CDR3 length: 15 amino acids. The V end was cut by 3 bases, the J end by 5 bases, with 13 bases between. The CDR3 DNA is TGTGCCAGCAGCTTTGATAGCCCGGTTACCGGGGAGCTGTTTTTT. Amino acids: CASSFDSPVTGELFF. The whole variable domain, remainder taken from reference TRBV7-2 and TRBJ2-2, is GAGVSQSPSNKVTEKGKDVELRCDPISGHTALYWYRQSLGQGLEFLIYFQGNSAPDKSGLPSDRFSAERTGGSVSTLTIQRTQQEDSAVYLCASSFDSPVTGELFFGEGSRLTVL.

The chain uses TRBV18 and TRBJ2-2, with 8 positions matching TRBD1. This CDR3 is built from 15 residues. V dropped 3 bases and J dropped 2; count of bases not matched to a gene: 2. Per germline, CDR1 KGHSH and CDR2 LQKENI. CDR3 sequence: CASSPGQVNTGELFF. CDR3 DNA sequence: TGTGCCAGCTCACCGGGACAGGTTAACACCGGGGAGCTGTTTTTT.

This rearrangement joins TRBV2 to TRBJ2-2; the D is unclear. The V end was cut by 8 bases, the J end by 1 base, with 14 bases between. CDR1 and CDR2 from the germline V gene are SNHLY and FYNNEI. The length of the CDR3 is 15 residues. CDR3 sequence: CASVAGSVNTGELFF. In DNA, the CDR3 is TGTGCCAGCGTGGCTGGCAGTGTGAACACCGGGGAGCTGTTTTTT.

The chain joins TRBV19 to TRBJ1-2, with 7 bases aligning to TRBD1. This CDR3 spans 15 amino acids. V was pared by 9 bases and J by 0 bases, with 10 bases of the junction left unmatched. Germline V gene sequence: CDR1 LNHDA, CDR2 SQIVND (reference sequence). The CDR3 region has the DNA TGTGCCAGCTCACAGGGGATAGTAGCTAACTATGGCTACACCTTC. Residues: CASSQGIVANYGYTF.

The chain's CDR3 is CASSQLQGRTEAFF. The CDR3 nucleotides read TGCGCCAGCAGCCAACTACAGGGGAGGACTGAAGCTTTCTTT. The chain links TRBV4-1 to TRBJ1-1; 7 bases fit TRBD1. This CDR3 region has 14 residues. V shed 2 bases, J shed 5 bases, and the junction held 5 bases outside the gene matches. The germline V gene encodes CDR1 MGHRA and CDR2 YSYEKL.